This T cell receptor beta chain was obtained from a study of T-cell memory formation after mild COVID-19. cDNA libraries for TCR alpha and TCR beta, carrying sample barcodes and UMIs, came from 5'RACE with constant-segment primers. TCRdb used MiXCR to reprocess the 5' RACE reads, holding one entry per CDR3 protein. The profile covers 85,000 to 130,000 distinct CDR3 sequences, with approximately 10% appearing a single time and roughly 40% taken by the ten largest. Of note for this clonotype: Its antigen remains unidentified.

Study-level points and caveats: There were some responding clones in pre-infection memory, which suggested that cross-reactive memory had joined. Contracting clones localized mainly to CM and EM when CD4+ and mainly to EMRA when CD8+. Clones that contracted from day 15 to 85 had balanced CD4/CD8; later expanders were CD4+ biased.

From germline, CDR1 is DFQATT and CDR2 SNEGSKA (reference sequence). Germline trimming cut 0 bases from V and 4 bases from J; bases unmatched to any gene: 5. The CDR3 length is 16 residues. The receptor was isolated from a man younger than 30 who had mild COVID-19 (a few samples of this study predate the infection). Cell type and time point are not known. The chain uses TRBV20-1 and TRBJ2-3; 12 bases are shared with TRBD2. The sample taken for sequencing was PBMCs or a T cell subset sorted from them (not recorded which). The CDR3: CSARDLAGGLSDTQYF. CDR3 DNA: TGCAGTGCTAGAGACCTAGCGGGGGGGCTATCAGATACGCAGTATTTT.